This T cell receptor beta chain originates from a study of blood T cell repertoires in COVID-19. Residents of about two dozen US areas, aged about 18 to 89 years, made up the participants. Self-reported history from a screening survey and questionnaire set each donor's cohort. Two negative PCRs, clearance, or symptom resolution were required of recovered Cohort 3 donors. V gave up 2 bases and J gave up 4 bases; unmatched junction bases: 6. CDR1 is SGDLS and CDR2 is YYNGEE in the germline V gene. This CDR3 has 15 amino acids. In the authors' workflow: By means of reference gene primer amplification, nucleated cell counts were estimated. TCRdb's table, derived via immunoSEQ multiplex PCR, lists solely in-frame clones and lacks some. That table is the source of V, J and clone size, and D and trimming were worked out from the DNA. In the table there are hundreds of thousands of clones, around 86% of which are singletons.

The chain couples TRBV9 to TRBJ1-2; TRBD1 aligns across 9 bases. The sequence was collected from a woman aged 45 to 65 who had recovered from COVID-19. The sample was PBMCs or T cells enriched from blood (not recorded which). In DNA form, the CDR3 reads TGTGCCAGCAGCGTTGACAGGGGGGGAACCTATGGCTACACCTTC. Translated, it gives CASSVDRGGTYGYTF.